The 19 T cell receptor beta chains presented below share a single source sample, sequenced in a study of cytomegalovirus exposure and HLA in healthy donors. This PCR relied on a set of 60 Vbeta primers and 13 Jbeta primers. The data were produced by immunoSEQ multiplex PCR, yet TCRdb's version contains in-frame clones alone and is incomplete. The sample carries around 150,000 clones, 76% recorded once. The sequenced material came from PBMCs. These receptors came from a man aged 40-49 years in good health and CMV-seronegative.

In its sample, this clone was seen a few times. The genes are TRBV11-2 and TRBJ2-7, with 11 positions matching TRBD2. Unmatched junction bases numbered 3, after V lost 1 base and J lost 4 bases. The germline V gene encodes CDR1 SGHAT and CDR2 FQNNGV. The CDR3 length is 15 residues. The DNA of the CDR3 is TGTGCCAGCAGCTTAGTAGCGGGAGGGCAATACGAGCAGTACTTC. It translates to CASSLVAGGQYEQYF.

The rearrangement uses TRBV19 and TRBJ1-4; perhaps TRBD1 as D (5 bases). V lost 5 bases, J lost 4 bases, and 11 bases lay in between. Germline V gene data show CDR1 as LNHDA and CDR2 as SQIVND (reference sequence). This CDR3 region has 14 residues. Here the CDR3 DNA reads TGTGCCAGTAGTCTGACAGACAATAATGAAAAACTGTTTTTT. It codes for CASSLTDNNEKLFF.

The chain links TRBV5-6 to TRBJ2-1, with D unresolved. CDR3 length: 11 amino acids. V was cut by 4 bases and J by 4 bases, with 3 bases left in between. The germline V gene encodes CDR1 SGHDT and CDR2 YYEEEE. DNA for the CDR3: TGTGCCAGCAGCCAGTACAATGAGCAGTTCTTC. Its protein product is CASSQYNEQFF.

The CDR3 DNA sequence: TGTGCCAGCAGTCGGCAAGAGACCCAGTACTTC. The encoded protein is CASSRQETQYF. The chain carries TRBV6-5 and TRBJ2-5; D is unresolved. The CDR3 length is 11 residues. Germline CDR1 is MNHEY and CDR2 is SVGAGI. The V gene lost 5 bases and the J gene lost 2 bases, with 3 bases spanning the gap.

This clone was detected a few times. V usage is TRBV18 and J usage is TRBJ2-6; D not resolved. Germline V gene data show CDR1 as KGHSH and CDR2 as LQKENI. The CDR3 consists of 16 residues. The V gene lost 5 bases and the J gene lost 0 bases, with 11 bases spanning the gap. CDR3 DNA: TGTGCCAGCTCATCGACAACTCTCTCTGGGGCCAACGTCCTGACTTTC. Protein sequence: CASSSTTLSGANVLTF. The whole variable domain, filled in from reference TRBV18 and TRBJ2-6, reads NAGVMQNPRHLVRRRGQEARLRCSPMKGHSHVYWYRQLPEEGLKFMVYLQKENIIDESGMPKERFSAEFPKEGPSILRIQQVVRGDSAAYFCASSSTTLSGANVLTFGAGSRLTVL.

The chain joins TRBV18 to TRBJ2-5; 7 nucleotides line up with TRBD2. The J call may be incorrect, as the DNA end agrees better with TRBJ2-7. Germline V CDR1 and CDR2: KGHSH, LQKENI. The CDR3 sequence is 16 residues long. CDR3 nucleotides: TGTGCCAGCTCAAACCGGGGCGGGAGTCTCACCTACGAGCAGTACTTC. Translated, it gives CASSNRGGSLTYEQYF.

V gene TRBV5-6 combines with J gene TRBJ2-1, with D possibly being TRBD2 (5 bases). This CDR3 has 16 amino acids. V lost 1 base and J lost 7, with 18 bases in between. Germline CDR1 and CDR2: SGHDT and YYEEEE. The CDR3 DNA follows: TGTGCCAGCAGCTTGAAATCTTGGATTCCGGGGAATGAGCAGTTCTTC. Translating gives CASSLKSWIPGNEQFF. Together with reference TRBV5-6 and TRBJ2-1, the CDR3 gives the full variable domain: DAGVTQSPTHLIKTRGQQVTLRCSPKSGHDTVSWYQQALGQGPQFIFQYYEEEERQRGNFPDRFSGHQFPNYSSELNVNALLLGDSALYLCASSLKSWIPGNEQFFGPGTRLTVL.

V usage is TRBV6-1 and J usage is TRBJ1-2; TRBD1 agrees at 9 bases. The CDR3 extends over 14 amino acids. V was clipped by 6 bases and J by 4 bases; unmatched bases: 6. Germline-derived CDR1 and CDR2 are MNHNS and SASEGT. The CDR3 is CASRQGASTYGYTF. The CDR3 DNA follows: TGTGCCAGCAGACAGGGGGCCTCTACCTATGGCTACACCTTC.

The chain employs TRBV27 and TRBJ2-7; 11 bases line up with TRBD2. There are 14 residues in the CDR3. V lost 5 bases and J lost 3; bases outside the gene matches: 3. Germline-derived CDR1 and CDR2 are MNHEY and SMNVEV (reference sequence). The CDR3, as DNA: TGTGCCAGCAGTCTGGGGACTAGCGGCTACGAGCAGTACTTC. Translating gives CASSLGTSGYEQYF.

This sequence joins TRBV9 and TRBJ2-7; the D gene is possibly TRBD2 (5 bases). Germline V CDR1 and CDR2: SGDLS, YYNGEE. The CDR3 is 17 residues long. Trimming shortened V by 4 bases and J by 6 bases, and 26 bases separated the two germline ends. The DNA for the CDR3 is TGTGCCAGCAGCCTAGCCCCATTAGCAACTTCCCTCGCCGAGCAGTACTTC. It codes for CASSLAPLATSLAEQYF.

This clone was counted once. The J gene is TRBJ1-2, the V gene TRBV6-1; 7 nucleotides line up with TRBD1. The CDR3 runs 13 residues. Germline CDR1 and CDR2: MNHNS and SASEGT. With V trimmed by 8 bases and J by 4 bases, 7 bases remained unmatched. The CDR3 region is CASGTGASYGYTF. CDR3 nucleotide sequence: TGTGCCAGCGGTACAGGGGCTTCCTATGGCTACACCTTC.

V gene TRBV27 combines with J gene TRBJ2-5; 10 bases align to TRBD2. The ends lost 5 bases at V and 5 bases at J; junction bases unmatched: 5. The CDR3 extends over 14 amino acids. Germline assignment: CDR1 MNHEY and CDR2 SMNVEV (reference sequence). The CDR3 loop reads CASSQLAGDETQYF. For the CDR3, the DNA is TGTGCCAGCAGTCAGCTAGCGGGGGATGAGACCCAGTACTTC.

J is TRBJ1-2 and V is TRBV4-1, with 9 bases matching TRBD1. The CDR3 sequence is 16 residues long. Germline lookup yields CDR1 MGHRA and CDR2 YSYEKL. V shed 0 bases and J 8 bases; nucleotides not matched to a gene: 10. DNA for the CDR3: TGCGCCAGCAGCCAAGATTCAGGACAGGGGATAGGAGGCTACACCTTC. Translation gives CASSQDSGQGIGGYTF.

This rearrangement joins TRBV5-1 to TRBJ2-3; 11 nucleotides match TRBD2. Trimming removed 3 bases from V and 2 bases from J; junction bases left unmatched: 8. The CDR3 runs to 17 residues. The V gene's germline CDR1 is SGHRS and CDR2 YFSETQ. The CDR3 reads CASSWPLAGGFTDTQYF. The DNA of the CDR3 is TGCGCCAGCAGCTGGCCCCTAGCGGGAGGATTCACAGATACGCAGTATTTT.

V usage is TRBV28 and J usage is TRBJ1-2; TRBD1 might be the D (6 bases). Trimming stripped 6 bases from V and 4 bases from J, with 15 bases between. Germline assignment: CDR1 MDHEN and CDR2 SYDVKM. The CDR3 consists of 14 residues. This CDR3 is CASRPRQVSYGYTF. The CDR3 DNA sequence: TGTGCCAGCAGACCTAGACAGGTTAGCTATGGCTACACCTTC.

This sequence joins TRBV6-1 and TRBJ1-6; D call uncertain. This CDR3 spans 16 amino acids. V lost 1 base to trimming and J lost 7 bases, with 14 bases between them. Germline assignment: CDR1 MNHNS and CDR2 SASEGT. The CDR3 nucleotides are TGTGCCAGCAGTGAAGAAGCGGCAGGCGGCAATTCACCCCTCCACTTT. Encoded protein: CASSEEAAGGNSPLHF.

V is TRBV5-1 and J is TRBJ1-4; no firm D call. This CDR3 region has 15 residues. Germline V gene sequence: CDR1 SGHRS, CDR2 YFSETQ. Trimming took off 0 bases at V and 4 bases at J, with 10 bases between the two ends. The CDR3 loop reads CASSLVGRSNEKLFF. The DNA for the CDR3 is TGCGCCAGCAGCTTGGTGGGCAGAAGTAATGAAAAACTGTTTTTT.

V gene TRBV29-1 combines with J gene TRBJ2-7; D call uncertain. CDR1 is SQVTM and CDR2 is ANQGSEA in the germline V gene. V was cut by 6 bases and J by 2 bases, with 17 bases left in between. The CDR3 contains 14 residues. This chain's CDR3 is CSVIWLAEAYEQYF. CDR3 in DNA: TGCAGCGTCATCTGGTTGGCCGAAGCCTACGAGCAGTACTTC.

This sequence joins TRBV2 and TRBJ2-2, with a weak D call TRBD1 (7 bases). V lost 8 bases and J lost 5, with 18 bases in between. The CDR3 is made up of 15 amino acids. Germline-derived CDR1 and CDR2 are SNHLY and FYNNEI. The CDR3 reads CASHPGGWGTGELFF. The CDR3 DNA reads as TGTGCCAGCCACCCAGGGGGGTGGGGTACCGGGGAGCTGTTTTTT.